Listed here are 19 T cell receptor beta chains from one sample, sequenced in a study of shared clonotypes between healthy human individuals. Only in-frame clones appear in the TCRdb table, and some are missing; sequencing was by immunoSEQ multiplex PCR. The sample lists about 1 million clones; 70% to 80% were seen once. Sequencing was performed on memory CD4+ T cells sorted from blood. This sample's subset: CD45RA-negative fraction. All receptors derive from a man younger than 30 in good health.

Note on this clone: Given a much more abundant clone one base away, this may be a read error. The same CDR3 also results from other DNA sequences found in this sample. V gene TRBV2 combines with J gene TRBJ1-2; D gene unclear. The CDR3 has 13 residues. Germline V gene lookup returns CDR1 SNHLY and CDR2 FYNNEI. V was trimmed by 1 base and J by 0 bases, leaving 3 bases between them. CDR3 in amino acids: CASSEGANYGYTF. In DNA, the CDR3 is TGTGCCAGCAGTGAAGGCGCTAACTATGGCTACACCTTC.

The chain uses TRBV4-1 and TRBJ2-7, with D perhaps TRBD1 (6 bases). CDR1 MGHRA and CDR2 YSYEKL come from the germline V gene. The V gene lost 0 bases and the J gene lost 3 bases, with 12 bases spanning the gap. The CDR3 consists of 15 residues. CDR3 sequence (DNA): TGCGCCAGCAGCCAAGATAACCAGGGGTACTACGAGCAGTACTTC. Protein product: CASSQDNQGYYEQYF.

This clone turned up a few times. V usage is TRBV7-3 and J usage is TRBJ1-6; D remains ambiguous. The CDR3 has 13 residues. Germline CDR1 SGHTA, CDR2 FQGTGA. V was trimmed by 4 bases and J by 15 bases, leaving 16 bases between them. Here the CDR3 reads CASSSIANSVLHF. CDR3 DNA: TGTGCCAGCAGCTCAATCGCAAATTCGGTCCTCCACTTT.

This clone is a singleton in its sample. The chain joins TRBV5-1 to TRBJ2-3; TRBD2 agrees at 13 bases. The germline gives CDR1 SGHRS, CDR2 YFSETQ. J gave up 0 bases and V 4 bases, and 2 bases lay outside the gene matches. CDR3 length: 16 residues. CDR3 region: CASSAGLAGSTDTQYF. DNA of the CDR3: TGCGCCAGCAGCGCGGGACTAGCGGGGAGCACAGATACGCAGTATTTT.

This clone occurred once. The rearrangement uses TRBV6-1 and TRBJ2-3; D is undetermined. The length of the CDR3 is 14 residues. The germline CDR1 and CDR2 sequences are MNHNS and SASEGT. With 5 bases removed from V and 1 base from J, the gap between germline ends came to 10 bases. The CDR3 DNA sequence: TGTGCCAGCAGTAAACGCCAGGGCACAGATACGCAGTATTTT. Encoded protein: CASSKRQGTDTQYF.

The J gene is TRBJ2-1, the V gene TRBV30, with 8 bases aligning to TRBD1. The ends lost 7 bases at V and 4 bases at J; junction bases unmatched: 12. In germline, CDR1 is GTSNPN, CDR2 SVGIG (reference sequence). The CDR3 extends over 15 amino acids. The CDR3 region has the DNA TGTGCCTTACAGGGGGGCTTAGGATTATACAATGAGCAGTTCTTC. Its translation is CALQGGLGLYNEQFF.

A few counts support this clone. This chain links TRBV29-1 with TRBJ2-7; 11 bases map to TRBD1. V shed 6 bases, J shed 3 bases, and the junction held 4 bases outside the gene matches. Germline V lookup: CDR1 SQVTM, CDR2 ANQGSEA. This CDR3 is built from 13 residues. CDR3 DNA: TGCAGCGTCCGGACAGGGGGCTTCTACGAGCAGTACTTC. Translated: CSVRTGGFYEQYF.

J is TRBJ2-5 and V is TRBV6-1; 11 bases line up with TRBD1. CDR3 length: 15 residues. After removal of 5 bases from V and 5 bases from J, the junction contained 7 bases not matched to a gene. Germline V gives CDR1 MNHNS, CDR2 SASEGT. CDR3 in DNA: TGTGCCAGCAGTCAGTTTGGACAGGGGGCTGAGACCCAGTACTTC. Protein product: CASSQFGQGAETQYF.

The genes are TRBV6-1 and TRBJ2-7; 10 bases fit TRBD1. CDR1 is MNHNS, CDR2 SASEGT, per germline. Trimming cost V 4 bases and J 2 bases; bases outside gene matches: 8. The CDR3 totals 16 residues. The CDR3 is CASSVGGQGTAYEQYF. The CDR3 DNA is TGTGCCAGCAGTGTAGGGGGACAGGGGACTGCCTACGAGCAGTACTTC.

The V call is TRBV7-2, the J call TRBJ1-3; D is ambiguous. This CDR3 comprises 14 residues. Germline values: CDR1 SGHTA, CDR2 FQGNSA. V lost 2 bases and J 2 bases, leaving 7 bases between the germline ends. The CDR3 nucleotides are TGTGCCAGCAGCTTAATGGCGGCTGGAAACACCATATATTTT. This codes for CASSLMAAGNTIYF.

This clone has just a few counts. The rearrangement links TRBV18 to TRBJ1-2; D remains unclear. Per the germline V gene, CDR1 is KGHSH and CDR2 is LQKENI. The CDR3 runs to 12 residues. The ends were cut back, 1 base at V and 5 bases at J, with 5 bases in the middle. CDR3 amino acids: CASSPQEYGYTF. CDR3 DNA sequence: TGTGCCAGCTCACCACAAGAATATGGCTACACCTTC.

This clone was counted ten times or more. This chain joins TRBV30 and TRBJ1-3; 7 bases fit TRBD1. The trim removed 0 bases at V and 3 bases at J, leaving 2 bases unmatched. Germline CDR1 and CDR2: GTSNPN and SVGIG (reference sequence). CDR3 length: 14 residues. The CDR3 DNA is TGTGCCTGGAGTGTTGGGACAGATGGAAACACCATATATTTT. This gives the protein CAWSVGTDGNTIYF.

This clone was detected only once. The V gene is TRBV5-1, the J gene TRBJ1-1; D not resolved. Between the trimmed V and J ends, which lost 0 bases and 1 base, there was a span of 7 bases. The CDR3 extends over 14 amino acids. CDR1 SGHRS and CDR2 YFSETQ come from the germline V gene. In nucleotides, the CDR3 is TGCGCCAGCAGCTTGGAAGGTTGGAACACTGAAGCTTTCTTT. This gives the protein CASSLEGWNTEAFF. Filled out from reference TRBV5-1 and TRBJ1-1, the complete variable domain reads KAGVTQTPRYLIKTRGQQVTLSCSPISGHRSVSWYQQTPGQGLQFLFEYFSETQRNKGNFPGRFSGRQFSNSRSEMNVSTLELGDSALYLCASSLEGWNTEAFFGQGTRLTVV.

The chain joins TRBV6-5 to TRBJ2-7, with 9 bases matching TRBD2. CDR1 is MNHEY, CDR2 SVGAGI, per germline. The V and J ends lost 6 bases and 2 bases, in that order; junction bases with no gene match: 5. The CDR3 runs 14 residues. CDR3 sequence reads: CASSLAGDPYEQYF. In DNA form, the CDR3 reads TGTGCCAGCAGCTTAGCGGGAGACCCCTACGAGCAGTACTTC.

The V call is TRBV5-1, the J call TRBJ1-1, with no clear D. Germline loops: CDR1 SGHRS, CDR2 YFSETQ. V was shortened by 6 bases and J by 1 base, with 10 bases between the two germline ends. The CDR3 consists of 13 residues. The CDR3 loop is CASIGQANTEAFF. The DNA for the CDR3 is TGCGCCAGCATAGGGCAGGCGAACACTGAAGCTTTCTTT.

The chain links TRBV5-6 to TRBJ1-2; D ambiguous. This CDR3 contains 15 residues. V gave up 0 bases and J gave up 0 bases, with 9 bases separating them. Germline CDR1 is SGHDT and CDR2 is YYEEEE. The CDR3 nucleotides read TGTGCCAGCAGCTTGGACTTCAGACCTAACTATGGCTACACCTTC. Translation: CASSLDFRPNYGYTF.

In its sample, this clone was seen many times. In the same sample, other DNA sequences code for this CDR3. The chain has TRBV15 and TRBJ1-2, with a tentative D call TRBD1 (6 bases). There are 15 residues in the CDR3. Trimming stripped 3 bases from V and 4 bases from J, with 15 bases between. Germline loops: CDR1 LNHNV, CDR2 YYDKDF (reference sequence). The CDR3 here is CATSRDSQGSYGYTF. The DNA for the CDR3 is TGTGCCACCAGCAGGGACAGCCAGGGGTCCTATGGCTACACCTTC.

This chain joins TRBV30 and TRBJ1-1; D gene ambiguous. Trimming pared 0 bases from V and 8 bases from J, leaving 10 bases between. CDR1 GTSNPN and CDR2 SVGIG come from the germline V gene (reference sequence). The CDR3 contains 12 residues. The CDR3 protein is CAWSVYKAEAFF. The DNA of the CDR3 is TGTGCCTGGAGTGTATACAAGGCAGAAGCTTTCTTT.

The chain carries TRBV11-2 and TRBJ2-3; no definite D call. V lost 5 bases to trimming and J lost 4 bases, with 16 bases between them. The V gene's germline CDR1 is SGHAT and CDR2 FQNNGV. This CDR3 is built from 15 residues. This chain's CDR3 is CASSPQPTPADTQYF. In DNA form, the CDR3 reads TGTGCCAGCAGCCCTCAGCCTACCCCCGCAGATACGCAGTATTTT.